This T cell receptor beta chain is drawn from a study of T-cell memory formation after mild COVID-19. Study at large: Among the donors, TCR clusters were largely specific to each donor.

Trimming removed 9 bases at V and 0 bases at J, with 12 bases between. The CDR3 covers 13 residues. Study conclusions and caveats: Second-wave clones with a day 37 peak had unconfirmed SARS-CoV-2 specificity. Later expanders leaned CD4+, whereas clones that contracted between day 15 and 85 were balanced CD4/CD8.

In this sample, this clonotype turned up a few times. Its antigen is unidentified. From 5'RACE with constant-segment primers came TCR alpha and TCR beta cDNA libraries that carried sample barcodes and UMIs. TCRdb re-called the 5' RACE reads with MiXCR, one entry per CDR3 protein. The sample yields roughly 600,000 distinct CDR3 sequences, under 20% seen once. The V gene is TRBV12-3 or TRBV12-4, the J gene TRBJ2-7; no reliable D call. The receptor comes from an adult woman who had mild COVID-19 (a few samples of this study predate the infection). Cell type and time point are not known. The specimen sequenced was PBMCs or a T cell subset sorted from them (not recorded which). CDR3 in amino acids: CASSYAYSYEQYF. In DNA, the CDR3 is TGTGCCAGTTCATATGCCTACTCCTACGAGCAGTACTTC.